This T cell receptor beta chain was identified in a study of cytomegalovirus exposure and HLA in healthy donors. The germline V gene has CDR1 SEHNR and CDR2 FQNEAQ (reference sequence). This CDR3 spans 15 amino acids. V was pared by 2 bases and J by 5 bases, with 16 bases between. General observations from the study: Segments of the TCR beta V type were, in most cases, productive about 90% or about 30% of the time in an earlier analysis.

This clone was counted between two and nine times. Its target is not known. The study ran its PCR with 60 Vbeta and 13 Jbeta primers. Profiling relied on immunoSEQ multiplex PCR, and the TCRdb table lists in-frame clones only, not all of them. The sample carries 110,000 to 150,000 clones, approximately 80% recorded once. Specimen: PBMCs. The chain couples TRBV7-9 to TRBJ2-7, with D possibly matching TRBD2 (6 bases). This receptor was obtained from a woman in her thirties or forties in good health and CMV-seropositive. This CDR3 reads CASSLLEGDRDEQYF. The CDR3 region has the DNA TGTGCCAGCAGCTTATTGGAGGGTGACCGGGACGAGCAGTACTTC. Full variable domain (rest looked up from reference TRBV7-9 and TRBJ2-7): DTGVSQNPRHKITKRGQNVTFRCDPISEHNRLYWYRQTLGQGPEFLTYFQNEAQLEKSRLLSDRFSAERPKGSFSTLEIQRTEQGDSAMYLCASSLLEGDRDEQYFGPGTRLTVT.